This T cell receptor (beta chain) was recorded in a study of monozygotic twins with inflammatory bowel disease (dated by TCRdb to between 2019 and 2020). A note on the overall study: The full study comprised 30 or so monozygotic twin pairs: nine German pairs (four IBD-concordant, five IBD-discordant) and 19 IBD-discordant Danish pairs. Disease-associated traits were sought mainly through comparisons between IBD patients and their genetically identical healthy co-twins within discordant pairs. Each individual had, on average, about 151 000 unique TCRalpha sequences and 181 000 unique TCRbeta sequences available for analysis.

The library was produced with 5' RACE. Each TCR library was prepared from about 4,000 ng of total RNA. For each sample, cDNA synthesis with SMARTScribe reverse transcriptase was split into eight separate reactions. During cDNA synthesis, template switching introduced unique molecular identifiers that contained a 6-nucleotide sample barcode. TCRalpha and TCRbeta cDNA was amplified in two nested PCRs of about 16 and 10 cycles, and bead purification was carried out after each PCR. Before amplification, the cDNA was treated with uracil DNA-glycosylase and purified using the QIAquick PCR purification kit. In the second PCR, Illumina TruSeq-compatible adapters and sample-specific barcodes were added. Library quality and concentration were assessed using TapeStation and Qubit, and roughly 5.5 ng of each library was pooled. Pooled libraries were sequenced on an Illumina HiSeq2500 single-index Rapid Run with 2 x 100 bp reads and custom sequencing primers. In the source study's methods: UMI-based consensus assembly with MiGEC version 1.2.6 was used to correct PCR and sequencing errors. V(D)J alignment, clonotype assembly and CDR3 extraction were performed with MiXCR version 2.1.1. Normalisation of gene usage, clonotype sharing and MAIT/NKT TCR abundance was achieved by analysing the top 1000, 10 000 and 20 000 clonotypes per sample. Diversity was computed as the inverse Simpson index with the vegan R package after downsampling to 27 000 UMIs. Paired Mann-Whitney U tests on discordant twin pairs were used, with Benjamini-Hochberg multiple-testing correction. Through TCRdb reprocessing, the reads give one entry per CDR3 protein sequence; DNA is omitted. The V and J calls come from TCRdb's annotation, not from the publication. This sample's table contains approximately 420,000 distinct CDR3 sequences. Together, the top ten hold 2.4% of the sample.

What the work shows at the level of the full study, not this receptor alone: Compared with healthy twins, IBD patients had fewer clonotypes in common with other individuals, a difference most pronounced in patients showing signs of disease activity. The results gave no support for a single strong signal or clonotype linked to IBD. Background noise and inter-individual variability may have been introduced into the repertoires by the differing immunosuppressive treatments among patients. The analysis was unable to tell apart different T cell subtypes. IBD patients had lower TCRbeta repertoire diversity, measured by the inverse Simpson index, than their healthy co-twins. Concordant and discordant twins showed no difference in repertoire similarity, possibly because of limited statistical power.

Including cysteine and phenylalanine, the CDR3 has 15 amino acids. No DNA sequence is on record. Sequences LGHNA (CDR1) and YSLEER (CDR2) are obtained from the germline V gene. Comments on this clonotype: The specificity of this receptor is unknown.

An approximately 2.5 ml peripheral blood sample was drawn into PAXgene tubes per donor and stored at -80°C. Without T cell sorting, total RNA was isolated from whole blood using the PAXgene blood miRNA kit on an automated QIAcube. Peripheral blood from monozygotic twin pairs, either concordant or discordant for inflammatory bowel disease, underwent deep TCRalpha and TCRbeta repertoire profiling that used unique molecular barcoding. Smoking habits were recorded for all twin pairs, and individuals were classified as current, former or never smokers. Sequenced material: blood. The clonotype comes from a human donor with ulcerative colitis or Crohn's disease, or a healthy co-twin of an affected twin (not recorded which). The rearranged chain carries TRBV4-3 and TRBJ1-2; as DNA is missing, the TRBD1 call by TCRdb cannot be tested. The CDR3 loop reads CASSQATGANYGYTF.